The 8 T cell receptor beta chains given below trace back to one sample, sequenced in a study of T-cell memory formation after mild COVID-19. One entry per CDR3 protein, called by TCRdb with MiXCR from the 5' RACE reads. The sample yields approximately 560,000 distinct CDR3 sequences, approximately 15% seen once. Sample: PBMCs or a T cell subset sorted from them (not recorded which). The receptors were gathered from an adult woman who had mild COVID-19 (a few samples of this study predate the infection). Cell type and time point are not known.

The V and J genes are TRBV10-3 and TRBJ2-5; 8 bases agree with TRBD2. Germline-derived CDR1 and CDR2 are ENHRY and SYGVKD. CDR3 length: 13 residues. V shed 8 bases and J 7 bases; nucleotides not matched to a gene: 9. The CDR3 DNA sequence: TGTGCCATCTCGGGGGGGCCCGGAGGGACCCAGTACTTC. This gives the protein CAISGGPGGTQYF.

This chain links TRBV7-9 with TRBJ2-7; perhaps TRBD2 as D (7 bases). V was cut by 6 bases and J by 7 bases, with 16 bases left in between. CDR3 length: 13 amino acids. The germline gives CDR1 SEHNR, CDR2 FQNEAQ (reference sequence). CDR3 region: CASSSRGAREQYF. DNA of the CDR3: TGTGCCAGCAGTTCCCGGGGGGCTCGGGAGCAGTACTTC.

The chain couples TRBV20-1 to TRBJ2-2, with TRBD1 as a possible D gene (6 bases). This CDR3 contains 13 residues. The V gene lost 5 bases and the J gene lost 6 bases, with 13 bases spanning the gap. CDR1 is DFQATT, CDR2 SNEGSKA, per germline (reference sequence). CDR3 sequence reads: CSAYSQGAGELFF. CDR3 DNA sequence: TGCAGTGCTTACTCACAGGGAGCCGGGGAGCTGTTTTTT.

The CDR3, as DNA: TGTGCCAGCAGCGTTTCCCCGGGGGGAGCTAATGAAAAACTGTTTTTT. This gives the protein CASSVSPGGANEKLFF. The chain recombines TRBV9 with TRBJ1-4, with a weak D call TRBD1 (5 bases). This CDR3 is built from 16 residues. V was cut by 2 bases and J by 3 bases, with 14 bases left in between. CDR1 is SGDLS, CDR2 YYNGEE, per germline. The full variable domain, rest sourced from reference TRBV9 and TRBJ1-4, is DSGVTQTPKHLITATGQRVTLRCSPRSGDLSVYWYQQSLDQGLQFLIQYYNGEERAKGNILERFSAQQFPDLHSELNLSSLELGDSALYFCASSVSPGGANEKLFFGSGTQLSVL.

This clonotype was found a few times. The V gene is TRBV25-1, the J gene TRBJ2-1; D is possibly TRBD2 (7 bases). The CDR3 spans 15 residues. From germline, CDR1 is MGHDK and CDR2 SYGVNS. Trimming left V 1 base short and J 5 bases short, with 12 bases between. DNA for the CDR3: TGTGCCAGCAGTGAATGGGGGGGGGCCCACAATGAGCAGTTCTTC. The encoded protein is CASSEWGGAHNEQFF.

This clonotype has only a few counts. CDR3 region: CATRQGQETQYF. CDR3 nucleotides: TGTGCCACCCGACAGGGGCAAGAGACCCAGTACTTC. The chain is built from TRBV10-3 and TRBJ2-5; 8 bases match TRBD1. Germline V gene sequence: CDR1 ENHRY, CDR2 SYGVKD. There are 12 residues in the CDR3. V lost 10 bases, J lost 2 bases, and 3 bases stayed unmatched.

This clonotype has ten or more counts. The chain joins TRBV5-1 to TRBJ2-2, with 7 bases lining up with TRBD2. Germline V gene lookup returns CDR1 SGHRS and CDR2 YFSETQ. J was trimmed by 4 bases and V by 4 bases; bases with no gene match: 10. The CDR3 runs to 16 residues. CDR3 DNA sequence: TGCGCCAGCAGCGCCCCCGGGACTATATTCACCGGGGAGCTGTTTTTT. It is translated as CASSAPGTIFTGELFF.

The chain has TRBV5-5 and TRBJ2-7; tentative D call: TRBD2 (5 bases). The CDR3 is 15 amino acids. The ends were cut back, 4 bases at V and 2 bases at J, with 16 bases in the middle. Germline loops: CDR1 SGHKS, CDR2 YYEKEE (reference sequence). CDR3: CASSMITSGTYEQYF. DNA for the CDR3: TGTGCCAGCAGCATGATTACGTCCGGGACCTACGAGCAGTACTTC. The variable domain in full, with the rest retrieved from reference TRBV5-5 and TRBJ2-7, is DAGVTQSPTHLIKTRGQQVTLRCSPISGHKSVSWYQQVLGQGPQFIFQYYEKEERGRGNFPDRFSARQFPNYSSELNVNALLLGDSALYLCASSMITSGTYEQYFGPGTRLTVT.